Below, one TCR beta chain is given with its context. It lacks a known antigen. Qualities for individual bases were not recorded, and no much larger clone is one base off. This specimen belongs to a study of a mutant IDH1 vaccine in newly diagnosed glioma (dated by TCRdb to about 2021). As for the study more broadly: Of the roughly 34 treated patients, 62.5% were male and around 40% were female, and a mean age of 40.4 years was recorded. Prior to enrollment, patients had been given standard therapy consisting of radiotherapy alone, temozolomide alone, or radiochemotherapy with temozolomide, with the combination given to most patients. Peripheral blood samples were drawn at six visits, namely V03 (baseline), V05, V07, V10, V12 and V13. Longitudinal TCRB deep sequencing was done for 25 to 30 treated patients, wherever samples were available for exploratory analyses. General conclusions and limits of the study: Vaccine-induced immune responses across multiple MHC alleles were detected in 85% to 95% of patients. Changes in the top peripheral T cell clonotypes picked up by TCRB sequencing did not appear to be linked to pseudoprogression. The authors stated that sample limitations prevented analyses of patient blood samples from being reproduced. Availability determined which PBMC samples were chosen for TCRB deep sequencing.

CDR1 MNHEY and CDR2 SMNVEV are derived from the germline V gene (reference sequence). V was cut back by 6 bases and J by 0 bases, leaving a gap of 15 bases between them. The CDR3, from cysteine to phenylalanine, totals 16 residues. This entry keeps only the CDR3 DNA: 48 bases, framed from base 1. Sample time point, as interpreted from the label and publication: baseline, week 1 (first vaccination visit). The treatment or condition label of this sample denotes: pre-vaccination baseline after standard-of-care therapy. Newly diagnosed WHO grade 3 or 4 IDH1-mutant astrocytomas showing loss of nuclear ATRX were present in the donors. The samples were drawn from NOA16, a multicentre, single-arm, open-label phase I trial in Germany that tested a mutant IDH1 peptide vaccine in humans for the first time. For immunogenicity testing, the blood drawn at visit V03 was used as the baseline sample. The DNeasy Blood and Tissue Kit was used to extract genomic DNA from EDTA blood for TCRB sequencing.

To prepare the library, the immunoSEQ multiplex PCR assay was applied. Rearranged TCR beta chain sequences were amplified using the hsTCRB Kit according to the manufacturer's protocol. An Illumina MiSeq was used to sequence the TCRB libraries. Per the original workflow: The kit vendor's proprietary platform handled demultiplexing, trimming and gene mapping. TCRdb stores this immuneACCESS table with in-frame sequences only. Part of the clones is absent; in the studies checked, under half of the shortfall reflects unresolved V genes, and no reason is known for the rest. For V, J and clone size, that table is used; D and trimming come from the DNA. This sample is represented by over 75,000 clones; roughly 75% of them were singletons. The top ten hold 6% to 8% of the sample.

The source is a man in his forties or fifties with glioma. This chain is built from TRBV27 and TRBJ1-5; no D gene can be assigned with confidence. This material consisted of PBMCs, taken from a glioma patient treated with radiotherapy, temozolomide or both. The CDR3 region has the sequence CASRDFGRDSNQPQHF. The nucleotide sequence is TGTGCCAGCAGAGACTTCGGACGGGATAGCAATCAGCCCCAGCATTTT.